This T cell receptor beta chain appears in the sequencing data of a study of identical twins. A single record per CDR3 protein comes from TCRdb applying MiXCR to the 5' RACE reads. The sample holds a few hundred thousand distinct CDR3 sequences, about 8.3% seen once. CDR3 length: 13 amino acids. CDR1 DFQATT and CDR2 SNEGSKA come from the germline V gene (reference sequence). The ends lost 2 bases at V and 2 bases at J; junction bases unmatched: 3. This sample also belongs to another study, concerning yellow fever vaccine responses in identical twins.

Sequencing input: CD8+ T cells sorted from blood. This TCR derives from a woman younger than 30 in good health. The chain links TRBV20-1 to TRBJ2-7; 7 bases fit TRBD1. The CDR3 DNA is TGCAGTGCTAGAATACAGGGGACCTACGAGCAGTACTTC. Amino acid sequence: CSARIQGTYEQYF.